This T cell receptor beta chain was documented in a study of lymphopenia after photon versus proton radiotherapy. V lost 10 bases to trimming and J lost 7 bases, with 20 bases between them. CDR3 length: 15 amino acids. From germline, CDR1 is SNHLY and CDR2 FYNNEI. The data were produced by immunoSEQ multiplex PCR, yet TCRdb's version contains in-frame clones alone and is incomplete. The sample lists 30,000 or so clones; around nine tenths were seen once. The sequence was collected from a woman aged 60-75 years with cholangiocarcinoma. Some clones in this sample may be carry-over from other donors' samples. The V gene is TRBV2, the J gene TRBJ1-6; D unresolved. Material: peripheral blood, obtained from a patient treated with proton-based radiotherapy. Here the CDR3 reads CATRISGIENSPLHF. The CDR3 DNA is TGTGCCACCAGGATTTCGGGTATCGAAAATTCACCCCTCCACTTT.